Below, one T cell receptor beta chain is given with its context. Its antigen is undetermined. Trimming cost V 8 bases and J 1 base, with 18 bases left between them. This CDR3 has 15 amino acids. The V gene's germline CDR1 is MRHNA and CDR2 SNTAGT. This record comes from a study of Tregs in tolerant kidney transplant recipients. The study, taken as a whole, reports: Biological reproducibility was not directly addressed in this study. The most relevant donor-specific Treg TCRbeta repertoire apparently came from expansion with activated donor B cells.

Libraries were prepared by immunoSEQ multiplex PCR; TCRdb keeps only in-frame clonotypes and omits some of them. Here the sample spans 35,000 to 55,000 clones, around 90% being singletons. An overnight rest at 37°C with about 220 IU/ml IL-2 preceded regulatory T cell sorting from thawed PBMCs. The specimen was Tregs from blood. This receptor was identified in a human donor in good health. The genes are TRBV6-4 and TRBJ2-7; the D gene is possibly TRBD1 (5 bases). This CDR3 is CASRTKDGFSYEQYF. The DNA of the CDR3 is TGTGCCAGCCGGACAAAGGACGGATTTTCCTACGAGCAGTACTTC.